This passage covers 31 T cell receptor beta chains from one sample sequenced in a study of cytomegalovirus exposure and HLA in healthy donors. The study ran its PCR with 60 Vbeta and 13 Jbeta primers. TCRdb's table, derived via immunoSEQ multiplex PCR, lists solely in-frame clones and lacks some. The sample includes about 95,000 clones, roughly three quarters seen only once; the top ten take less than 5%. The specimen was PBMCs. The receptors were gathered from a woman aged 40 to 50 in good health and CMV-seronegative.

The chain employs TRBV25-1 and TRBJ2-1, with TRBD2 matching over 7 bases. Trimming took 2 bases from V and 10 from J; bases not matched to a gene: 8. Per the germline V gene, CDR1 is MGHDK and CDR2 is SYGVNS. The CDR3 is 14 amino acids. CDR3 protein: CASSELSSSGEQFF. The CDR3 DNA is TGTGCCAGCAGTGAACTCTCCTCTAGCGGCGAGCAGTTCTTC. Full variable domain (outside the CDR3, taken from reference TRBV25-1 and TRBJ2-1): EADIYQTPRYLVIGTGKKITLECSQTMGHDKMYWYQQDPGMELHLIHYSYGVNSTEKGDLSSESTVSRIRTEHFPLTLESARPSHTSQYLCASSELSSSGEQFFGPGTRLTVL.

The gene calls are TRBV25-1 and TRBJ2-3, with 8 bases aligning to TRBD1. Germline V gene data show CDR1 as MGHDK and CDR2 as SYGVNS. The CDR3 is 17 residues long. Losses at the gene ends were 7 bases for V and 0 bases for J; bases not matched to a gene: 12. The CDR3 reads CASTAGGPRASTDTQYF. CDR3 nucleotide sequence: TGTGCCAGCACCGCAGGGGGCCCCCGCGCTAGCACAGATACGCAGTATTTT.

The chain recombines TRBV4-1 with TRBJ2-1; 7 bases fit TRBD1. J lost 3 bases, V lost 1 base, and 9 bases had no gene match. Per the germline V gene, CDR1 is MGHRA and CDR2 is YSYEKL. The CDR3 covers 17 residues. The CDR3, as DNA: TGCGCCAGCAGCCAAGTTGTTGGGACAGAGGTCTACAATGAGCAGTTCTTC. It codes for CASSQVVGTEVYNEQFF.

This rearrangement joins TRBV7-2 to TRBJ2-5, with D possibly TRBD2 on 5 matching bases. The length of the CDR3 is 13 residues. Germline values: CDR1 SGHTA, CDR2 FQGNSA. V was clipped by 4 bases and J by 4 bases, with 10 bases between them. The DNA for the CDR3 is TGTGCCAGCAGCTCCGGGATTATAGAGACCCAGTACTTC. It specifies CASSSGIIETQYF.

This chain uses TRBV9 with TRBJ2-2; a weak D match, TRBD1 (7 bases). Trimming removed 4 bases from V and 3 bases from J, with 10 bases in between. Germline assignment: CDR1 SGDLS and CDR2 YYNGEE. The CDR3 has 14 residues. The CDR3 region is CASSSGGYTGELFF. CDR3 nucleotides: TGTGCCAGCAGCTCAGGGGGGTACACCGGGGAGCTGTTTTTT.

This chain links TRBV7-9 with TRBJ1-6; D ambiguous. CDR3 length equals 15 residues. Trimming shortened V by 4 bases and J by 9 bases, and 16 bases separated the two germline ends. CDR1 and CDR2 (germline): SEHNR, FQNEAQ (reference sequence). The DNA for the CDR3 is TGTGCCAGCAGCTCCGACCTGGGCATAACTTCACCCCTCCACTTT. This sequence encodes CASSSDLGITSPLHF. The entire variable domain, with the rest obtained from reference TRBV7-9 and TRBJ1-6, is as follows: DTGVSQNPRHKITKRGQNVTFRCDPISEHNRLYWYRQTLGQGPEFLTYFQNEAQLEKSRLLSDRFSAERPKGSFSTLEIQRTEQGDSAMYLCASSSDLGITSPLHFGNGTRLTVT.

This rearrangement joins TRBV15 to TRBJ2-3, with 8 bases that match TRBD1. The CDR3 sequence is 16 residues long. With 0 bases clipped from V and 2 bases from J, the junction kept 4 bases outside the gene matches. The germline CDR1 and CDR2 sequences are LNHNV and YYDKDF (reference sequence). Written as DNA, the CDR3 is TGTGCCACCAGCAGAGATCGACAGGGGACCACAGATACGCAGTATTTT. Residues: CATSRDRQGTTDTQYF. The complete variable domain, with remaining parts taken from reference TRBV15 and TRBJ2-3, reads DAMVIQNPRYQVTQFGKPVTLSCSQTLNHNVMYWYQQKSSQAPKLLFHYYDKDFNNEADTPDNFQSRRPNTSFCFLDIRSPGLGDTAMYLCATSRDRQGTTDTQYFGPGTRLTVL.

The chain recombines TRBV7-9 with TRBJ1-4; D not resolved. The germline CDR1 and CDR2 sequences are SEHNR and FQNEAQ (reference sequence). The CDR3 runs 13 residues. Trimming left V 3 bases short and J 6 bases short, with 8 bases between. The CDR3 DNA reads as TGTGCCAGCAGCTTCTATCTATATGAAAAACTGTTTTTT. It yields the protein CASSFYLYEKLFF.

The V and J genes are TRBV7-2 and TRBJ1-5; 7 bases match TRBD1. Germline CDR1 reads SGHTA; CDR2 reads FQGNSA. With V trimmed by 1 base and J by 7 bases, 13 bases remained unmatched. The CDR3 is 17 residues long. The CDR3 reads CASSLGGGPDSRQPQHF. CDR3 nucleotides: TGTGCCAGCAGCTTAGGAGGGGGCCCCGATTCGCGACAGCCCCAGCATTTT.

This chain uses TRBV28 with TRBJ1-2, with 10 positions matching TRBD1. Germline V gene data show CDR1 as MDHEN and CDR2 as SYDVKM. After removal of 5 bases from V and 3 bases from J, the junction contained 21 bases not matched to a gene. CDR3 length: 20 residues. This CDR3 is CASSGPGQGKLSPSDYGYTF. CDR3 bases: TGTGCCAGCAGTGGACCGGGACAGGGGAAATTGTCCCCTTCGGACTATGGCTACACCTTC.

V is TRBV5-8 and J is TRBJ1-3; 9 bases are shared with TRBD1. The germline CDR1 and CDR2 sequences are SGHTS and YDEGEE. The length of the CDR3 is 16 residues. With V trimmed by 3 bases and J by 3 bases, 7 bases remained unmatched. The CDR3 spells CASSWGQGTGGNTIYF. The CDR3 nucleotides are TGTGCCAGCAGCTGGGGACAGGGTACAGGTGGAAACACCATATATTTT.

The rearrangement links TRBV7-2 to TRBJ2-1, with 10 bases aligning to TRBD2. J lost 4 bases, V lost 5 bases, and 5 bases had no gene match. This CDR3 is built from 15 residues. From germline, CDR1 is SGHTA and CDR2 FQGNSA. This CDR3 reads CASSPSSGGYNEQFF. In nucleotides, the CDR3 is TGTGCCAGCAGCCCCTCTAGCGGGGGTTACAATGAGCAGTTCTTC. Combining the CDR3 with reference TRBV7-2 and TRBJ2-1 gives the whole variable domain GAGVSQSPSNKVTEKGKDVELRCDPISGHTALYWYRQSLGQGLEFLIYFQGNSAPDKSGLPSDRFSAERTGGSVSTLTIQRTQQEDSAVYLCASSPSSGGYNEQFFGPGTRLTVL.

This clone has only one observation. The V call is TRBV2, the J call TRBJ2-6; 7 nucleotides agree with TRBD1. CDR3 length: 15 amino acids. From germline, CDR1 is SNHLY and CDR2 FYNNEI. Losses at the gene ends were 6 bases for V and 3 bases for J; bases not matched to a gene: 5. In nucleotides, the CDR3 is TGTGCCAGCAGAAACAGGGGCTTTGGGGCCAACGTCCTGACTTTC. Protein: CASRNRGFGANVLTF.

The gene calls are TRBV5-1 and TRBJ2-1; 7 bases are shared with TRBD1. CDR3 length equals 13 residues. V shed 2 bases and J 10 bases; nucleotides not matched to a gene: 6. CDR1 and CDR2 from the germline V gene are SGHRS and YFSETQ. CDR3 bases: TGCGCCAGCAGCTTACAGGGGAGACGCGAGCAGTTCTTC. Protein product: CASSLQGRREQFF.

V is TRBV18 and J is TRBJ2-3; TRBD2 matches 8 bases. The V segment lost 3 bases and the J segment 2 bases; nucleotides outside the gene matches: 1. This CDR3 has 14 residues. CDR1 is KGHSH, CDR2 LQKENI, per germline. CDR3 DNA sequence: TGTGCCAGCTCACCGGGACTAGACACAGATACGCAGTATTTT. As protein: CASSPGLDTDTQYF.

This chain joins TRBV12-5 and TRBJ1-5; D gene ambiguous. This CDR3 spans 16 amino acids. Germline lookup yields CDR1 LGHNT and CDR2 FRNRAP. The V and J ends lost 3 bases and 3 bases respectively, with 15 bases between them. The CDR3 sequence: CASGFLGEMNNQPQHF. DNA for the CDR3: TGTGCTAGTGGTTTCCTCGGGGAGATGAACAATCAGCCCCAGCATTTT.

This clone has more than one count but fewer than ten. This specimen includes other DNA sequences encoding the same CDR3. V and J are TRBV18 and TRBJ1-1; D might be TRBD1 (6 bases). Per germline, CDR1 KGHSH and CDR2 LQKENI. Deletions cut 0 bases from V and 0 bases from J, with 8 bases between. This CDR3 has 15 amino acids. CDR3 amino acids: CASSPPGQLNTEAFF. DNA of the CDR3: TGTGCCAGCTCACCACCGGGACAATTGAACACTGAAGCTTTCTTT.

The V gene is TRBV5-1, the J gene TRBJ2-5; 8 bases are a match to TRBD2. CDR3 size: 14 residues. Germline CDR1 is SGHRS and CDR2 is YFSETQ. The junction had 4 bases not matched to a gene; V was cut back by 4 bases and J by 2 bases. The CDR3 region has the DNA TGCGCCAGCAGCCGCCGGGAGGGACAAGAGACCCAGTACTTC. Translated: CASSRREGQETQYF.

V gene TRBV2 combines with J gene TRBJ1-2, with TRBD1 as a possible D gene (5 bases). The V gene lost 8 bases and the J gene lost 5 bases, with 9 bases spanning the gap. This CDR3 has 11 amino acids. Germline assignment: CDR1 SNHLY and CDR2 FYNNEI. As DNA, the CDR3 is TGTGCCAGCCGACAGAATTATGGCTACACCTTC. Translated: CASRQNYGYTF.

This clone came up a few times. The chain uses TRBV30 and TRBJ1-3, with D perhaps matching TRBD1 (5 bases). Germline CDR1 is GTSNPN and CDR2 is SVGIG (reference sequence). This CDR3 has 13 residues. Trimming took 7 bases from V and 3 from J, leaving 13 bases between them. CDR3 loop: CASSAGVGNTIYF. The CDR3 DNA sequence: TGTGCCTCTTCCGCGGGGGTTGGAAACACCATATATTTT.

V is TRBV7-6 and J is TRBJ2-5; 10 bases match TRBD2. In germline, CDR1 is SGHVS, CDR2 FNYEAQ. Trimming cost V 3 bases and J 3 bases; bases outside gene matches: 4. This CDR3 has 15 residues. The CDR3 loop is CASSFSGGLKETQYF. Here the CDR3 DNA reads TGTGCCAGCAGCTTTAGCGGGGGGTTAAAAGAGACCCAGTACTTC.

This chain uses TRBV7-9 with TRBJ1-1; no clear D gene. V was shortened by 5 bases and J by 1 base, with 14 bases between the two germline ends. The germline CDR1 and CDR2 sequences are SEHNR and FQNEAQ (reference sequence). This CDR3 has 15 residues. CDR3 amino acids: CASSRLLRENTEAFF. Here the CDR3 DNA reads TGTGCCAGCAGCCGCCTTTTGAGGGAGAACACTGAAGCTTTCTTT.

A note on this clone: Compared with germline, one end of the junction differs, possibly owing to a read error. The chain employs TRBV6-5 and TRBJ2-7; 9 nucleotides align to TRBD1. The V gene's germline CDR1 is MNHEY and CDR2 SVGAGI. This CDR3 spans 15 amino acids. The CDR3 DNA sequence: TGTGCCAGCAGTTACTCAAACAGGGGGCACTACAAGCAGTACTTC. It translates to CASSYSNRGHYKQYF.

This clone was found a few times. The chain links TRBV9 to TRBJ1-2, with 7 bases identical to TRBD1. After removal of 5 bases from V and 4 bases from J, the junction contained 8 bases not matched to a gene. The germline V gene encodes CDR1 SGDLS and CDR2 YYNGEE. CDR3 length equals 14 residues. Written as DNA, the CDR3 is TGTGCCAGCAGAAGAGGGGGCGCAAGCTATGGCTACACCTTC. Translating gives CASRRGGASYGYTF.

This clone was observed once. The chain is built from TRBV4-2 and TRBJ2-7, with D perhaps TRBD2 (6 bases). Germline V gives CDR1 LGHNA, CDR2 YNFKEQ. The CDR3 totals 16 residues. Trimming pared 3 bases from V and 5 bases from J, leaving 20 bases between. The CDR3 loop is CASSHGAETWGDEQYF. The CDR3 nucleotides are TGTGCCAGCAGCCATGGCGCGGAAACTTGGGGGGACGAGCAGTACTTC.

The chain combines TRBV4-2 with TRBJ2-1; 8 positions match TRBD2. J lost 5 bases, V lost 1 base, and 7 bases had no gene match. This CDR3 contains 16 residues. In germline, CDR1 is LGHNA, CDR2 YNFKEQ. The CDR3 DNA is TGTGCCAGCAGCCAAGGGGACGAGCGGGGGCACAATGAGCAGTTCTTC. Protein product: CASSQGDERGHNEQFF.

DNA of the CDR3: TGCGCCAGCGCTCCGAGCAGGGGAGAAGAGACCCAGTACTTC. Its translation is CASAPSRGEETQYF. V gene TRBV5-1 combines with J gene TRBJ2-5; maybe TRBD1 (6 bases). CDR1 and CDR2 from the germline V gene are SGHRS and YFSETQ. The germline V and J ends were trimmed by 7 bases and 3 bases, with 16 bases remaining between them. The CDR3 contains 14 residues.

The CDR3: CASSPQGAQTEAFF. In DNA form, the CDR3 reads TGTGCCAGCAGCCCGCAGGGGGCGCAAACTGAAGCTTTCTTT. The chain employs TRBV7-2 and TRBJ1-1; TRBD1 aligns across 8 bases. Germline values: CDR1 SGHTA, CDR2 FQGNSA. V gave up 5 bases and J gave up 5 bases; unmatched junction bases: 7. This CDR3 region has 14 residues.

This clone has more than one count but fewer than ten. The rearrangement joins TRBV13 to TRBJ1-1; no definite D call. The germline gives CDR1 PRHDT, CDR2 FYEKMQ (reference sequence). Trimming removed 4 bases from V and 0 bases from J, with 6 bases in between. The CDR3 totals 13 residues. The CDR3 DNA follows: TGTGCCAGCAGCTCGACAATGAACACTGAAGCTTTCTTT. This codes for CASSSTMNTEAFF.

V gene TRBV5-1 combines with J gene TRBJ1-6; TRBD1 matches at 11 bases. The CDR3 loop spans 17 amino acids. Unmatched junction bases numbered 14, after V lost 5 bases and J lost 10 bases. Germline CDR1 SGHRS, CDR2 YFSETQ. The CDR3 protein is CASSPIPGTGGSSPLHF. In DNA form, the CDR3 reads TGCGCCAGCAGTCCCATCCCCGGGACAGGGGGTTCCTCACCCCTCCACTTT.

The V and J genes are TRBV9 and TRBJ1-1; D is uncertain. Germline CDR1 is SGDLS and CDR2 is YYNGEE. V lost 0 bases to trimming and J lost 1 base, with 16 bases between them. The length of the CDR3 is 17 residues. The CDR3 DNA is TGTGCCAGCAGCGTAGAATCGACTACAGACTGGAACACTGAAGCTTTCTTT. This gives the protein CASSVESTTDWNTEAFF.